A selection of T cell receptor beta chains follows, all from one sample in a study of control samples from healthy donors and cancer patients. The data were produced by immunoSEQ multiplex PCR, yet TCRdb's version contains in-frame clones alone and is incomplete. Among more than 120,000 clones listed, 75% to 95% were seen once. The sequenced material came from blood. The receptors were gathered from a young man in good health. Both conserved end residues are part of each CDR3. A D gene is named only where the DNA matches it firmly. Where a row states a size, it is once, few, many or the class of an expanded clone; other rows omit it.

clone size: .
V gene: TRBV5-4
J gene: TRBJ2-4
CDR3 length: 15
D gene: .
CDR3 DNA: TGTGCCAGCACCTCACCAGGGGGAGGCAAAAACATTCAGTACTTC
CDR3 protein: CASTSPGGGKNIQYF

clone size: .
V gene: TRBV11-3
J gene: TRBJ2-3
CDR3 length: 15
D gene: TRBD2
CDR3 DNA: TGTGCCAGCAGCTCAGGGACTAGTTCTAAAGATACGCAGTATTTT
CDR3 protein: CASSSGTSSKDTQYF

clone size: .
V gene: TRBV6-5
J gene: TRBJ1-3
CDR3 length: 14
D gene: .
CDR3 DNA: TGTGCCAGCAGTTATCGGGACTCTGGAAACACCATATATTTT
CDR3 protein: CASSYRDSGNTIYF

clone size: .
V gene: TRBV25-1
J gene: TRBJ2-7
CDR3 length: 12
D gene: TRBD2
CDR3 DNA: TGTGCCAGCAGTGACCCCGGGACTAGCCAGTACTTC
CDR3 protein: CASSDPGTSQYF

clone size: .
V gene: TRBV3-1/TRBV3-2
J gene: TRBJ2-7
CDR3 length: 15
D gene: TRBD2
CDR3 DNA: TGTGCCAGCAGCCAAGATCGGGGGGGTTCCTACGAGCAGTACTTC
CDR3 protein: CASSQDRGGSYEQYF

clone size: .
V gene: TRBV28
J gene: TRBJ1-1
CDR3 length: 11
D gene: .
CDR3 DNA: TGTGCCAGCAGTTTGGGGCGGGAAGCTTTCTTT
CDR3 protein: CASSLGREAFF

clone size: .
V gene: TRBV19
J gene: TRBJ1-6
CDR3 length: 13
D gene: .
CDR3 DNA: TGTGCCAGTAGAGGGCTGGGAGATTCACCCCTCCACTTT
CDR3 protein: CASRGLGDSPLHF

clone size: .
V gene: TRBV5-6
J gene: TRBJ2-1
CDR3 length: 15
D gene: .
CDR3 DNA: TGTGCCAGCAGCCTTGGAAGGCTTACCTACAATGAGCAGTTCTTC
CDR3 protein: CASSLGRLTYNEQFF

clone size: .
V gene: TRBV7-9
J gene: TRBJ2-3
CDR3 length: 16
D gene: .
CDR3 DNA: TGTGCCAGCAGCCCGAGGGGCGGGGGCCCCCCAGATACGCAGTATTTT
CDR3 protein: CASSPRGGGPPDTQYF

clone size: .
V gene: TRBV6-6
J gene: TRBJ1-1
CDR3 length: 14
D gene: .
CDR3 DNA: TGTGCCAGCAGTTACAGGCAGGCGAACACTGAAGCTTTCTTT
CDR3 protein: CASSYRQANTEAFF

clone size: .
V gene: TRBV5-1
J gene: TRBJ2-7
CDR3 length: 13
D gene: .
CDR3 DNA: TGCGCCAGCAGCTTAGGCAACCCCTACGAGCAGTACTTC
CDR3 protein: CASSLGNPYEQYF

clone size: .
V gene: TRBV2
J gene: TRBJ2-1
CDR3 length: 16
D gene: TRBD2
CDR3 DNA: TGTGCCAGCAAATTGACTAGCGGGGGGCTTTTCGATGAGCAGTTCTTC
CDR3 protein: CASKLTSGGLFDEQFF

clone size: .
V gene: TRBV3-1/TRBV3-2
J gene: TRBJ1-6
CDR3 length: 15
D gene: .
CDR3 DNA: TGTGCCAGCAGCCAAGTTGAGGGCTTAGGATCACCCCTCCACTTT
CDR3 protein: CASSQVEGLGSPLHF

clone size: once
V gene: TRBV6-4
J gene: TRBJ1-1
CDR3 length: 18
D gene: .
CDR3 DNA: TGTGCCAGCAGTGACTCAGGGGAGAGCTTGTTTGGGTACACTGAAGCTTTCTTT
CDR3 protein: CASSDSGESLFGYTEAFF

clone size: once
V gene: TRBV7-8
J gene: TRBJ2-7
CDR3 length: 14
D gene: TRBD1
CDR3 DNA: TGTGCCAGCAGCCCAAGGGACAGCTCCTACGAGCAGTACTTC
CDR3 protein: CASSPRDSSYEQYF

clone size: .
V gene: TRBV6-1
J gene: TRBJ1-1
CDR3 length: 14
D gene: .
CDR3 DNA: TGTGCCAGCAGTGAAGTCGTGGGAGGTCGAGAAGCTTTCTTT
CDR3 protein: CASSEVVGGREAFF

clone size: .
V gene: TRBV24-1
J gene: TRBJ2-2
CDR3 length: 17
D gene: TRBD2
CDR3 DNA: TGTGCCACCAGTGATTCCAGCGGGGACGCGAACACCGGGGAGCTGTTTTTT
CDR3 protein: CATSDSSGDANTGELFF

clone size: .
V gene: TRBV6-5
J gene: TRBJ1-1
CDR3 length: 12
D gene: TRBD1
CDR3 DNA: TGTGCCAGCAGTCAATGGACAGGGGAAGCTTTCTTT
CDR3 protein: CASSQWTGEAFF

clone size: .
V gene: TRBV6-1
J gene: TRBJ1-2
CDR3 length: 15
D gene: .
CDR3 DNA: TGTGCCAGCAGTGAAGACGTCTCGGGAATAAGGGGCTACACCTTC
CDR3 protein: CASSEDVSGIRGYTF

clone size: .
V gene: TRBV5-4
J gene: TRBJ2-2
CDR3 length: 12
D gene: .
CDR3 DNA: TGTGCCAGCAGCTTGATCCCGGGGGAGCTGTTTTTT
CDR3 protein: CASSLIPGELFF

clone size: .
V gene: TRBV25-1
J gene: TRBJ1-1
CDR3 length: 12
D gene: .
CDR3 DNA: TGTGCCTGCGGACTAGGGGACACTGAAGCTTTCTTT
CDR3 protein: CACGLGDTEAFF

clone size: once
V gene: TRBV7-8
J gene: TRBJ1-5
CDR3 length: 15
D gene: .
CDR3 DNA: TGTGCCAGCAGCTTTGGCGGCGATAGCAATCAGCCCCAGCATTTT
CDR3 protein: CASSFGGDSNQPQHF

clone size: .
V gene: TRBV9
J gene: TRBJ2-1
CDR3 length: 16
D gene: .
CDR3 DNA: TGTGCCAGCACAGGTTCTCCCGAGAGTCCCTACAATGAGCAGTTCTTC
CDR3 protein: CASTGSPESPYNEQFF

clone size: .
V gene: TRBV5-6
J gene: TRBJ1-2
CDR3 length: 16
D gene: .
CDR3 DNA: TGTGCCAGCGGCACCCTATTGGCAGGGAATTACTATGGCTACACCTTC
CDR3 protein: CASGTLLAGNYYGYTF

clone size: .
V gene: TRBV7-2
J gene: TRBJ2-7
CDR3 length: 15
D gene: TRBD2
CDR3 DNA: TGTGCCAGCAGCTTAGCTAGCGGGGGGGCCTACGAGCAGTACTTC
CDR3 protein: CASSLASGGAYEQYF

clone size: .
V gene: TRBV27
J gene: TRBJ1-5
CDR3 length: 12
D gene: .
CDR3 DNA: TGTGCCAGCAGTTTACTAAATCAGCCCCAGCATTTT
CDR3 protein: CASSLLNQPQHF

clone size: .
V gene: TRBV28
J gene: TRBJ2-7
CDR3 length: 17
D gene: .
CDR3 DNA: TGTGCCAGCAGTTTACCCCCACAGGGAATTATAACCTACGAGCAGTACTTC
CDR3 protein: CASSLPPQGIITYEQYF

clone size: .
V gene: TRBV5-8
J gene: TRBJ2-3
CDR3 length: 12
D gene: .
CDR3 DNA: TGTGCCAGCAGCTACGACAGACTCACGCAGTATTTT
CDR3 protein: CASSYDRLTQYF

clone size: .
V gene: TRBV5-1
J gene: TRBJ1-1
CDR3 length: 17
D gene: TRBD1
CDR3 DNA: TGCGCCAGCAGCTTAATAATTACCGGGACAGGGGGAGGTGAAGCTTTCTTT
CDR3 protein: CASSLIITGTGGGEAFF

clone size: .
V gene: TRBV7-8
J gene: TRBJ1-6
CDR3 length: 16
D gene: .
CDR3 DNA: TGTGCCAGCAGCTTAGGTCAACGTGCCTATAATTCACCCCTCCACTTT
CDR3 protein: CASSLGQRAYNSPLHF

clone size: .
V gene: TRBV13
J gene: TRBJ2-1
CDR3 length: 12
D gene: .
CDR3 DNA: TGTGCCAGCAGTATGATAGGGGTTGAGCAGTTCTTC
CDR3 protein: CASSMIGVEQFF

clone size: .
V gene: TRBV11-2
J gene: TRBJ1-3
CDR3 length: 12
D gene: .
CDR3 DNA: TGTGCCAGCAGCTTAGACAGAAACACCATATATTTT
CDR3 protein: CASSLDRNTIYF

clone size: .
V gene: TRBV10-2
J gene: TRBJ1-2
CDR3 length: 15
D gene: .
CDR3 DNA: TGCGCCAGCAGCCTTACAGGGTCGGGAATCTATGGCTACACCTTC
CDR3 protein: CASSLTGSGIYGYTF

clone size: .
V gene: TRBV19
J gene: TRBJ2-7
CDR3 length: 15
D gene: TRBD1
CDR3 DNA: TGTGCCAGTAGTATTCAAGGACAGGGTACGTACGAGCAGTACTTC
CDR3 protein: CASSIQGQGTYEQYF

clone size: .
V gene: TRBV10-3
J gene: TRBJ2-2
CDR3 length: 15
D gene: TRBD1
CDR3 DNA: TGTGCCATCAGAGACAGGGGTTCGAACACCGGGGAGCTGTTTTTT
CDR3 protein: CAIRDRGSNTGELFF

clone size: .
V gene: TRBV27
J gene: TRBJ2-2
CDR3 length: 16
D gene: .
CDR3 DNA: TGTGCCAGCAGCCACCCCGGGACATATAACACCGGGGAGCTGTTTTTT
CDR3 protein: CASSHPGTYNTGELFF

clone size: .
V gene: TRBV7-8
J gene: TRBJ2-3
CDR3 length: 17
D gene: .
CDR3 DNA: TGTGCCAGCAGACCCCCCGCCCGAGGGAAGGGCACAGATACGCAGTATTTT
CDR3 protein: CASRPPARGKGTDTQYF

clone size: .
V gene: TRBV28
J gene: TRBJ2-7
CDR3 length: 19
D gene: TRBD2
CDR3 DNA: TGTGCCAGCAGTTCCCCTAGCGGGGGGGCCTCTTTCAGCTCCTACGAGCAGTACTTC
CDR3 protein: CASSSPSGGASFSSYEQYF

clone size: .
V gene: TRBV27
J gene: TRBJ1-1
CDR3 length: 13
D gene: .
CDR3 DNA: TGTGCCAGCAGCTTAGCAGGGCTCACTGAAGCTTTCTTT
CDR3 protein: CASSLAGLTEAFF

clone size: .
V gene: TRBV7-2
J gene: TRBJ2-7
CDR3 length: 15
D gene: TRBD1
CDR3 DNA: TGTGCCAGCAGCTGGGGGACAGGGGGAATGGCCGAGCAGTACTTC
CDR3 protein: CASSWGTGGMAEQYF

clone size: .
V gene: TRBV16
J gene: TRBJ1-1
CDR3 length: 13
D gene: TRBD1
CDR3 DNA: TGTGCCAGCAGCCAAACTAGGGGACAGGAAGCTTTCTTT
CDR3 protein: CASSQTRGQEAFF

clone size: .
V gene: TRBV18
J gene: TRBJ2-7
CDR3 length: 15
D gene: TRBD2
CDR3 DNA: TGTGCCAGCTCACCGAGACTAGCGGGGACGGGCGAGCAGTACTTC
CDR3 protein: CASSPRLAGTGEQYF

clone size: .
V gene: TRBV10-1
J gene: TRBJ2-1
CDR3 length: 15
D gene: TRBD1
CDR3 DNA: TGCGCCAGCAGCGGAGGGACAGGGTCCTACAATGAGCAGTTCTTC
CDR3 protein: CASSGGTGSYNEQFF

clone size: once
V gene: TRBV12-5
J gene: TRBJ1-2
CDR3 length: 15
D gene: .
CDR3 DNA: TGTGCTAGTGGTTTGCCCGACAGTGGGGGGTATGGCTACACCTTC
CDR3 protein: CASGLPDSGGYGYTF

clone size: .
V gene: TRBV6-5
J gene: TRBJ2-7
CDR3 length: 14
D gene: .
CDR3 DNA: TGTGCCAGCAGTTACTCGGGCGGTTCCTACGAGCAGTACTTC
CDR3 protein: CASSYSGGSYEQYF

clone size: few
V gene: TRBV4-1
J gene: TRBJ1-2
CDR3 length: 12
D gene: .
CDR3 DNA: TGCGCCAGCAGCCAAGGAGACACTGGCTACACCTTC
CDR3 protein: CASSQGDTGYTF

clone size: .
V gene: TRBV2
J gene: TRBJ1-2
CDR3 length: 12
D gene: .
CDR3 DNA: TGTGCCAGCTGGGGAGGCTCCTATGGCTACACCTTC
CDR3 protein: CASWGGSYGYTF

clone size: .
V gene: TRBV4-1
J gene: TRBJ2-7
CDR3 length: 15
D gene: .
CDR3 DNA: TGCGCCAGCAGCCAGGGGACGGACAGCTCCTACGAGCAGTACTTC
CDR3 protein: CASSQGTDSSYEQYF

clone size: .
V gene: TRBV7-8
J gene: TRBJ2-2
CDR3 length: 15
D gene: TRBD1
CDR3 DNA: TGTGCCAGCAGCTTACGAGGGGGCGGCACCGGGGAGCTGTTTTTT
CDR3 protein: CASSLRGGGTGELFF

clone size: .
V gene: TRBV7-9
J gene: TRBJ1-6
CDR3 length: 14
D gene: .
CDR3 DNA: TGTGCCAGCAGCTTAAAAGGGAGTGGTTCACCCCTCCACTTT
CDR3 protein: CASSLKGSGSPLHF

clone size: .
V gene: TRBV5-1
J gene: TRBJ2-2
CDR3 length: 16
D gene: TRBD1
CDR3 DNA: TGCGCCAGCAGCCCCCGGACAGGGGTCGGCACCGGGGAGCTGTTTTTT
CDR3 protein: CASSPRTGVGTGELFF